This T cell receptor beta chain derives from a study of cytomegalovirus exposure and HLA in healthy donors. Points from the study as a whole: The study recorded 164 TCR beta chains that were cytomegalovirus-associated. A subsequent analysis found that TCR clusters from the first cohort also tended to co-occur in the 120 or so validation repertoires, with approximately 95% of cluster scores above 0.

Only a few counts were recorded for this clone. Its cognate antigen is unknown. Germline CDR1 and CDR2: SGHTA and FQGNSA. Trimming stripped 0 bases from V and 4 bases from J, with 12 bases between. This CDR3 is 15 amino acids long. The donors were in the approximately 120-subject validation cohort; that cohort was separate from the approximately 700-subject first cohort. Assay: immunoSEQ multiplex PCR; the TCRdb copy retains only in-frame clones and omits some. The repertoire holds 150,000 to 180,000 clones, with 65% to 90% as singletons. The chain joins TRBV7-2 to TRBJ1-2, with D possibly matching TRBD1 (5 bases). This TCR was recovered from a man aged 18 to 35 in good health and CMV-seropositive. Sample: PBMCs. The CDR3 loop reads CASSLARGIGYGYTF. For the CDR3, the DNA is TGTGCCAGCAGCTTAGCGCGGGGGATAGGCTATGGCTACACCTTC.